The entry below describes one TCR beta chain. CDR3 size: 14 residues. CDR1 is SSHAT and CDR2 is FNYEAQ in the germline V gene (reference sequence). V lost 5 bases and J 1 base, leaving 8 bases between the germline ends. The repertoire was sequenced with immunoSEQ multiplex PCR; TCRdb's copy has only in-frame clones and lacks some. The repertoire consists of several thousand clones, with over 75% occurring once and the leading ten covering 2.5% to 3.5%. This sample was included in a study of tumor T cells in aggressive B-cell lymphoma. The clonotype was recovered from an adult with diffuse large B cell lymphoma. The chain employs TRBV7-7 and TRBJ2-2; the D is unclear. Material: tumor tissue. The CDR3 sequence: CASSPRQNTGELFF. CDR3 DNA: TGTGCCAGCAGCCCCCGACAGAACACCGGGGAGCTGTTTTTT.